The following is a TCR beta chain sequence with its context. This entry comes from a study of OX40 agonist ivuxolimab in advanced cancers. Here immunoSEQ multiplex PCR was the method, and the copy in TCRdb shows in-frame clones only, minus some. The profile shows about 7,000 clones, around three quarters of them singletons. Trimming shortened V by 2 bases and J by 8 bases, and 18 bases separated the two germline ends. Germline CDR1 SEHNR, CDR2 FQNEAQ (reference sequence). The length of the CDR3 is 15 residues. Here the sequenced sample was CD4+ or CD8+ T cells sorted from blood, taken in a trial of the OX40 agonist ivuxolimab. The source is an adult with an advanced solid tumor such as melanoma, head and neck, liver or kidney cancer. V gene TRBV7-9 combines with J gene TRBJ1-2; D is unclear. DNA of the CDR3: TGTGCCAGCAGCTTAACTTTCGGTAGGGCCGGGGGCTACACCTTC. It codes for CASSLTFGRAGGYTF. Full variable domain (missing parts from reference TRBV7-9 and TRBJ1-2): DTGVSQNPRHKITKRGQNVTFRCDPISEHNRLYWYRQTLGQGPEFLTYFQNEAQLEKSRLLSDRFSAERPKGSFSTLEIQRTEQGDSAMYLCASSLTFGRAGGYTFGSGTRLTVV.